The source of this TCR beta chain is a study of blood T cell repertoires in COVID-19. Original handling: Reference gene primer amplification gave estimated nucleated cell counts. The method was immunoSEQ multiplex PCR; TCRdb's version includes in-frame clones alone and lacks a portion of them. Clone size and the V and J calls come from that table; the DNA yielded D and trimming. The sample has roughly 190,000 clones; more than 75% are singletons. V gave up 5 bases and J gave up 4 bases, with 21 bases separating them. This CDR3 contains 16 residues. Germline V gene sequence: CDR1 SGHRS, CDR2 YFSETQ. The sample comprised peripheral blood. The gene calls are TRBV5-1 and TRBJ1-1; TRBD1 might be the D (5 bases). The sequence was obtained from a human donor in a cohort sampled during active COVID-19. This CDR3 reads CASSPELERGGTEAFF. In DNA form, the CDR3 reads TGCGCCAGCAGTCCTGAATTGGAAAGGGGCGGCACTGAAGCTTTCTTT.